The clone carrying this TCR beta chain was seen a handful of times. Its antigen is not known. TCRdb itself ran the RT-PCR reads through MiXCR, one entry per CDR3 protein. The table records fewer than 700,000 distinct CDR3 sequences, 13% of them present only once. This sample is drawn from a study of response to subunit inactivated influenza vaccine. Findings and caveats of the study: New T cells are recruited in small numbers by each seasonal influenza vaccination, according to the authors' suggestion.

The receptor comes from a man aged 45-65 years who received an inactivated influenza vaccine. The sample in question was PBMCs from blood, obtained about 40 days after vaccination.

DNA of the CDR3: TGCAGTGCTAGCCAGGGGAGTGAAAAACTGTTTTTT. Translating it yields CSASQGSEKLFF. This chain connects TRBV20-1 to TRBJ1-4; weak D call: TRBD1 (6 bases). V lost 3 bases and J lost 7, with 9 bases in between. This CDR3 comprises 12 residues. Germline CDR1 and CDR2: DFQATT and SNEGSKA (reference sequence).